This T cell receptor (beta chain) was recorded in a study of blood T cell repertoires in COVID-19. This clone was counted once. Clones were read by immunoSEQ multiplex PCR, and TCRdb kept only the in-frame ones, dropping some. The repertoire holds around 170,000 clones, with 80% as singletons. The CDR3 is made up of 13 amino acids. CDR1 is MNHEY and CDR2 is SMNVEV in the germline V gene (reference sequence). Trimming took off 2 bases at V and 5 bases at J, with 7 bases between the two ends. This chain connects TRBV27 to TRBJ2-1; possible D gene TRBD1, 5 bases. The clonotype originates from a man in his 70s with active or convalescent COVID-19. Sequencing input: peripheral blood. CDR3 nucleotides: TGTGCCAGCAGTTTAAAGGGGAACAATGAGCAGTTCTTC. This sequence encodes CASSLKGNNEQFF.